This passage covers 6 T cell receptor beta chains from one sample sequenced in a study of T cell repertoires in cytomegalovirus infection. A single record per CDR3 protein comes from TCRdb applying MiXCR to the reads. Of hundreds of thousands of distinct CDR3 sequences listed, under 45% are singletons. No antigen has been identified for these receptors. Sequences were derived from cultured PBMCs, sampled from culture after CMV antigen stimulation. These receptors originate from a human donor in good health (CMV status not recorded). Some clones in this sample may be carry-over from other donors' samples.

The V gene is TRBV20-1, the J gene TRBJ2-5, with 7 positions matching TRBD2. V lost 5 bases, J lost 3 bases, and 9 bases stayed unmatched. CDR1 and CDR2 from the germline V gene are DFQATT and SNEGSKA (reference sequence). This CDR3 has 14 amino acids. The CDR3: CSAPPSAGEETQYF. The CDR3 coding sequence is TGCAGTGCTCCTCCCTCGGCGGGGGAAGAGACCCAGTACTTC.

The genes are TRBV20-1 and TRBJ2-3; D is perhaps TRBD2 (5 bases). This CDR3 has 12 residues. The ends were cut back, 1 base at V and 4 bases at J, with 6 bases in the middle. The germline CDR1 and CDR2 sequences are DFQATT and SNEGSKA (reference sequence). CDR3 in DNA: TGCAGTGCTAGAGCCGGGGCAGATACGCAGTATTTT. As protein: CSARAGADTQYF.

V gene TRBV2 combines with J gene TRBJ2-5; 8 bases match TRBD2. V shed 8 bases and J 4 bases; nucleotides not matched to a gene: 15. The germline V gene encodes CDR1 SNHLY and CDR2 FYNNEI. The CDR3 consists of 16 residues. CDR3 loop: CASQRSLSGVPETQYF. Here the CDR3 DNA reads TGTGCCAGCCAGCGGAGCCTTAGCGGGGTACCAGAGACCCAGTACTTC.

The chain uses TRBV20-1 and TRBJ1-1, with 7 bases aligning to TRBD1. The germline CDR1 and CDR2 sequences are DFQATT and SNEGSKA (reference sequence). The CDR3 consists of 11 residues. The ends lost 3 bases at V and 9 bases at J; junction bases unmatched: 4. The CDR3 here is CSARPGGKAFF. In nucleotides, the CDR3 is TGCAGTGCTAGGCCAGGGGGAAAAGCTTTCTTT.

This clonotype came up a few times. The J gene is TRBJ2-7, the V gene TRBV4-1; unclear D gene. CDR1 and CDR2 (germline): MGHRA, YSYEKL. Trimming pared 2 bases from V and 3 bases from J, leaving 14 bases between. The CDR3 spans 15 residues. The CDR3 reads CASSQPTAALYEQYF. The DNA of the CDR3 is TGCGCCAGCAGCCAACCAACAGCCGCACTCTACGAGCAGTACTTC.

The gene calls are TRBV19 and TRBJ2-1, with 8 bases aligning to TRBD2. The CDR3 sequence is 16 residues long. Germline V lookup: CDR1 LNHDA, CDR2 SQIVND (reference sequence). V lost 3 bases, J lost 9 bases, and 13 bases stayed unmatched. CDR3 region: CASSMPPKAGVGEQFF. The CDR3 nucleotides read TGTGCCAGTAGTATGCCCCCTAAAGCGGGAGTAGGTGAGCAGTTCTTC.